These 2 T cell receptor beta chains share one sample of origin, sequenced in a study of T cells in Graves' hyperthyroidism and ophthalmopathy. TCR beta CDR3 regions were amplified from RNA transcripts. RT-PCR in the first round (using the HTBI primer set) targeted the TCR CDR3. TCRdb ran MiXCR on the multiplex PCR reads and lists one entry per CDR3 protein. Counted here are approximately 690,000 distinct CDR3 sequences, more than 14% occurring once; the ten biggest clones make up roughly an eighth. Sequencing used blood. Every receptor here comes from a woman in her forties or fifties with Graves' ophthalmopathy.

This clonotype was seen more than once but under ten times. This rearrangement joins TRBV6-1 to TRBJ2-6; 8 nucleotides agree with TRBD1. With V trimmed by 3 bases and J by 1 base, 5 bases remained unmatched. The CDR3 runs to 17 residues. The V gene's germline CDR1 is MNHNS and CDR2 SASEGT. CDR3 residues: CASSDRQGLSGANVLTF. CDR3 nucleotides: TGTGCCAGCAGTGATCGACAGGGGTTGTCTGGGGCCAACGTCCTGACTTTC.

At least ten counts were recorded for this clonotype. The genes are TRBV20-1 and TRBJ1-5, with 8 bases fitting TRBD1. Germline V gene sequence: CDR1 DFQATT, CDR2 SNEGSKA (reference sequence). This CDR3 has 18 residues. Trimming cost V 0 bases and J 2 bases; bases outside gene matches: 12. As DNA, the CDR3 is TGCAGTGCTAGAGATCAAAACAGGGGGACGGGTGGCAATCAGCCCCAGCATTTT. Translation: CSARDQNRGTGGNQPQHF.